Reported below is one TCR beta chain. Its antigen is currently unknown. This sample was taken from a study of T cell responses to AZD1222 COVID-19 vaccine. Study results and caveats: Repertoire sampling occurred only after the peak T cell response. There were mostly white British donors and more females than males, and clonal diversity was possibly underestimated. Just five to seven AZD1222 recipients tested seropositive at baseline.

CDR3 length: 18 amino acids. The J segment lost 4 bases and the V segment lost 2 bases, leaving 9 bases of the junction unmatched. In germline, CDR1 is SGHVS, CDR2 FNYEAQ. Data came from immunoSEQ multiplex PCR; TCRdb stores just in-frame clones and leaves some out. This table holds 200,000 to 250,000 clones, 85% to 95% found once. The V gene is TRBV7-6, the J gene TRBJ2-5, with 14 positions matching TRBD2. Material: peripheral blood, obtained on day 0 of MenACWY control vaccination. The TCR comes from an adult in good health. CDR3 in amino acids: CASSLRGLAGAKGETQYF. The CDR3 DNA is TGTGCCAGCAGCTTAAGGGGACTAGCGGGGGCAAAGGGAGAGACCCAGTACTTC.